Following are 6 T cell receptor beta chains from one sample sequenced in a study of T cell responses to AZD1222 COVID-19 vaccine. The protocol was immunoSEQ multiplex PCR, while the TCRdb copy is restricted to in-frame clones and leaves out a portion. The table lists about 96,000 clones, roughly nine tenths of them singletons. The specimen was peripheral blood, collected on day 0 of AZD1222 vaccination. Receptor source: an adult in good health.

The chain couples TRBV5-1 to TRBJ1-2, with 7 bases fitting TRBD1. Germline V gives CDR1 SGHRS, CDR2 YFSETQ. This CDR3 has 16 residues. V shed 4 bases and J 0 bases; nucleotides not matched to a gene: 9. CDR3 sequence (DNA): TGCGCCAGCAGCGGGGGGGACAGCCTCTCTAACTATGGCTACACCTTC. Translating gives CASSGGDSLSNYGYTF.

The CDR3 reads CASSLGSIGQPQHF. The CDR3 DNA reads TGTGCCAGCAGCTTAGGGTCCATAGGTCAGCCCCAGCATTTT. The chain has TRBV11-2 and TRBJ1-5; D is unresolved. Germline CDR1 reads SGHAT; CDR2 reads FQNNGV. V lost 1 base and J lost 6, with 10 bases in between. This CDR3 has 14 amino acids.

CDR3 sequence: CARWGGRSYNEQFF. The CDR3 region has the DNA TGCGCCAGATGGGGAGGTAGATCCTACAATGAGCAGTTCTTC. The rearrangement joins TRBV10-1 to TRBJ2-1, with D possibly being TRBD2 (6 bases). V lost 9 bases and J 1 base, leaving 13 bases between the germline ends. The germline CDR1 and CDR2 sequences are WNHNN and SYGVQD (reference sequence). This CDR3 spans 14 amino acids.

This clone was counted a single time. This sequence joins TRBV19 and TRBJ1-1, with unresolved D. Deletions cut 0 bases from V and 0 bases from J, with 11 bases between. The germline CDR1 and CDR2 sequences are LNHDA and SQIVND (reference sequence). The length of the CDR3 is 16 residues. CDR3 sequence (DNA): TGTGCCAGTAGTATAGATTTTGCAGGCATGAACACTGAAGCTTTCTTT. Amino acid sequence: CASSIDFAGMNTEAFF.

The chain joins TRBV30 to TRBJ1-6; D is unclear. This CDR3 region has 14 residues. With 4 bases removed from V and 5 bases from J, the gap between germline ends came to 12 bases. Germline values: CDR1 GTSNPN, CDR2 SVGIG (reference sequence). CDR3 loop: CAWKGDGDNSPLHF. CDR3 DNA sequence: TGTGCCTGGAAGGGTGACGGTGATAATTCACCCCTCCACTTT.

For this clone: Other DNA sequences within the sample encode an identical CDR3. The chain has TRBV19 and TRBJ1-2; D is undetermined. Germline V gives CDR1 LNHDA, CDR2 SQIVND (reference sequence). CDR3 size: 13 residues. The germline V and J ends were trimmed by 3 bases and 4 bases, with 9 bases remaining between them. CDR3 residues: CASSIGRGYGYTF. The CDR3 bases are TGTGCCAGTAGTATTGGGAGAGGCTATGGCTACACCTTC.